This T cell receptor beta chain was retrieved from a study of T cells after yellow fever vaccination. Study-wide points: Once the booster was given, most primary-vaccination clones reappeared, at approximately 97% for CD4 and approximately 88% for CD8. Peaking on day 5 versus 15, the secondary response was faster but weaker.

Conversion of TCR transcripts into cDNA relied on 5'RACE template switching, which added a universal primer site and UMIs. TCRdb re-analysed the 5' RACE reads in MiXCR, keeping a single row per CDR3 protein. Among 150,000 to 200,000 distinct CDR3 sequences listed, 9.3% were seen once. J lost 3 bases, V lost 0 bases, and 8 bases had no gene match. The germline gives CDR1 GTSNPN, CDR2 SVGIG (reference sequence). CDR3 size: 15 residues. For this clonotype: What it recognizes is unknown.

The sample consisted of CD8+ T cells sorted from PBMCs, taken 45 days after the yellow fever booster vaccination. The chain links TRBV30 to TRBJ2-7; 7 nucleotides match TRBD2. The receptor was derived from a man between 18 and 29 years old who received the YFV17D yellow fever vaccine. The CDR3 bases are TGTGCCTGGAGTGTGTCCTCCGGGGGGTACTACGAGCAGTACTTC. As protein: CAWSVSSGGYYEQYF. The variable domain in full, with the rest retrieved from reference TRBV30 and TRBJ2-7, is SQTIHQWPATLVQPVGSPLSLECTVEGTSNPNLYWYRQAAGRGLQLLFYSVGIGQISSEVPQNLSASRPQDRQFILSSKKLLLSDSGFYLCAWSVSSGGYYEQYFGPGTRLTVT.